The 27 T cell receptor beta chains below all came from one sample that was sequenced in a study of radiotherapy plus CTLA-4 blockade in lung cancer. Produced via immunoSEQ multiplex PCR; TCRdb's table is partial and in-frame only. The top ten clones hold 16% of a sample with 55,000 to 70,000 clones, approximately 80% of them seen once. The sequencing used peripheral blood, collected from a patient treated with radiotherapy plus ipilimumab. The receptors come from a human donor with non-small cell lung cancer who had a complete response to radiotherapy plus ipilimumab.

The CDR3 DNA follows: TGTGCCAGTAGGGACTACCCTGATTACAATGAGCAGTTCTTC. Amino acids: CASRDYPDYNEQFF. The chain is built from TRBV19 and TRBJ2-1; D might be TRBD2 (6 bases). CDR1 and CDR2 from the germline V gene are LNHDA and SQIVND (reference sequence). V was pared by 6 bases and J by 4 bases, with 13 bases between. The CDR3 totals 14 residues.

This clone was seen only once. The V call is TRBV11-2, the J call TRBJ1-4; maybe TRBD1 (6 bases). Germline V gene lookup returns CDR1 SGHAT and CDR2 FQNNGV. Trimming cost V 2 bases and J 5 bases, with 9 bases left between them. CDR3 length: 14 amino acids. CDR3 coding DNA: TGTGCCAGCAGCTTATCCAGGGGAAATGAAAAACTGTTTTTT. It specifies CASSLSRGNEKLFF.

CDR3 region: CASSSESATNEKLFF. DNA for the CDR3: TGTGCCAGTAGTAGTGAGTCTGCAACTAATGAAAAACTGTTTTTT. The chain recombines TRBV19 with TRBJ1-4; D gene uncertain. Per germline, CDR1 LNHDA and CDR2 SQIVND (reference sequence). The V gene lost 4 bases and the J gene lost 0 bases, with 9 bases spanning the gap. The CDR3 consists of 15 residues.

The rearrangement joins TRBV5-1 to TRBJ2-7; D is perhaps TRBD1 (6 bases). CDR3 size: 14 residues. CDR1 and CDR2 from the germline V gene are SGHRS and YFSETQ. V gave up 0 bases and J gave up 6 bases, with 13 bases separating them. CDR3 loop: CASSLGQQGSEQYV. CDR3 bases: TGCGCCAGCAGCTTGGGGCAACAGGGCTCCGAGCAGTACGTC.

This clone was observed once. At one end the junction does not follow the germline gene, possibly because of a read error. This chain's CDR3 is CASCVGRGLTGELFF. In DNA, the CDR3 is TGTGCCAGCTGCGTCGGGAGGGGGCTCACCGGGGAGCTGTTTTTT. The rearrangement joins TRBV9 to TRBJ2-2; D is perhaps TRBD2 (8 bases). Germline assignment: CDR1 SGDLS and CDR2 YYNGEE. The CDR3 is 15 residues long.

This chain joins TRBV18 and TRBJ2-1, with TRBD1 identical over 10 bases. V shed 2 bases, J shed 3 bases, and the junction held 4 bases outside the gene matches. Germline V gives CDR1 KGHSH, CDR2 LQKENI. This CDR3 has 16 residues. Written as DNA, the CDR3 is TGTGCCAGCTCACCATTGGGACAGGGGATCTACAATGAGCAGTTCTTC. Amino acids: CASSPLGQGIYNEQFF.

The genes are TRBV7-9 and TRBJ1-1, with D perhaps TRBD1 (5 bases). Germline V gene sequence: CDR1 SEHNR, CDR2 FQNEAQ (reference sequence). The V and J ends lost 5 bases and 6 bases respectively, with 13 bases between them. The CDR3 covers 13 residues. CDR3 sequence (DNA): TGTGCCAGCAGCGACAGTGGACATCCTGAAGCTTTCTTT. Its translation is CASSDSGHPEAFF.

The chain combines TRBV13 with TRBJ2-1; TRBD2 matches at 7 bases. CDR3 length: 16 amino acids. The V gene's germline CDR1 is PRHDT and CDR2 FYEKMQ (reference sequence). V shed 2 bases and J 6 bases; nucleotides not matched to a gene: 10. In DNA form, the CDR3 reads TGTGCCAGCAGCTTAACCGTAGGGACTACTTCCAATGAGCAGTTCTTC. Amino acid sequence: CASSLTVGTTSNEQFF.

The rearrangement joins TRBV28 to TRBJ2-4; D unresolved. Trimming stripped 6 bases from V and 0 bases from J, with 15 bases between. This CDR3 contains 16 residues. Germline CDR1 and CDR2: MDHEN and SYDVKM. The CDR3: CASSPSRILAKNIQYF. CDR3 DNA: TGTGCCAGCAGCCCAAGCCGCATCCTAGCCAAAAACATTCAGTACTTC.

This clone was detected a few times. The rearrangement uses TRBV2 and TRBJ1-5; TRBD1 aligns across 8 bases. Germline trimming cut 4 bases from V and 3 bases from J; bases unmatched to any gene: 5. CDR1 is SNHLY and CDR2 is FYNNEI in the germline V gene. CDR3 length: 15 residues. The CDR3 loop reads CASSADRGFNQPQHF. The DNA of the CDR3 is TGTGCCAGCAGTGCCGACAGGGGTTTCAATCAGCCCCAGCATTTT. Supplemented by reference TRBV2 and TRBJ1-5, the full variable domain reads EPEVTQTPSHQVTQMGQEVILRCVPISNHLYFYWYRQILGQKVEFLVSFYNNEISEKSEIFDDQFSVERPDGSNFTLKIRSTKLEDSAMYFCASSADRGFNQPQHFGDGTRLSIL.

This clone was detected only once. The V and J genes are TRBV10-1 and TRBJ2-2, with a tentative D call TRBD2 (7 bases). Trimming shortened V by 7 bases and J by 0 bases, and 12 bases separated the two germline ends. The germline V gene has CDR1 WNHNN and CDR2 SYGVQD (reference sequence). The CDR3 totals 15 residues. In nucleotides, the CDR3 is TGCGCCAGCAAGGGAGGGGGACCGAACACCGGGGAGCTGTTTTTT. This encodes CASKGGGPNTGELFF.

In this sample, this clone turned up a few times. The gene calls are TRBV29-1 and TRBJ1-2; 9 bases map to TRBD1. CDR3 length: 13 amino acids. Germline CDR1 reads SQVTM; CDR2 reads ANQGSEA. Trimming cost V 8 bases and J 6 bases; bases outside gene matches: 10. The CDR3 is CSSVGTGGDGYTF. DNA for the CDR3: TGCAGCTCTGTAGGTACAGGGGGCGATGGCTACACCTTC.

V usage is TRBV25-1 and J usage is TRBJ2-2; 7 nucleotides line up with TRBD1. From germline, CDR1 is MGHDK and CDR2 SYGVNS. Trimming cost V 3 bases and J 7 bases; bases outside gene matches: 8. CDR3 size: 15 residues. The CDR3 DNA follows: TGTGCCAGCAGTGAGGGGACAGTGGGAATCGGGGAGCTGTTTTTT. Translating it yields CASSEGTVGIGELFF.

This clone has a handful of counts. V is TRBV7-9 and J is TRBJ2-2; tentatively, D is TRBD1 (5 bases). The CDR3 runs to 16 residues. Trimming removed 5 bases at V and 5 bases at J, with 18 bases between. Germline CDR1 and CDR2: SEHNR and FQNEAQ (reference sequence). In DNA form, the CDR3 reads TGTGCCAGCAGCCGATGGCCCCAGGCAGGGACCGGGGAGCTGTTTTTT. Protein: CASSRWPQAGTGELFF. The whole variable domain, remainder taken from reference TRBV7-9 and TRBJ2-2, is DTGVSQNPRHKITKRGQNVTFRCDPISEHNRLYWYRQTLGQGPEFLTYFQNEAQLEKSRLLSDRFSAERPKGSFSTLEIQRTEQGDSAMYLCASSRWPQAGTGELFFGEGSRLTVL.

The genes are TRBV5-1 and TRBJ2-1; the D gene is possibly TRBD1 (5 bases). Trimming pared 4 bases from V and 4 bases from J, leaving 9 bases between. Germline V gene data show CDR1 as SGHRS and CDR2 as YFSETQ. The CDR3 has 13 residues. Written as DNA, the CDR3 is TGCGCCAGCAGCCAGGACATTTACAATGAGCAGTTCTTC. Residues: CASSQDIYNEQFF. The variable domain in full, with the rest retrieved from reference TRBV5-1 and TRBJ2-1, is KAGVTQTPRYLIKTRGQQVTLSCSPISGHRSVSWYQQTPGQGLQFLFEYFSETQRNKGNFPGRFSGRQFSNSRSEMNVSTLELGDSALYLCASSQDIYNEQFFGPGTRLTVL.

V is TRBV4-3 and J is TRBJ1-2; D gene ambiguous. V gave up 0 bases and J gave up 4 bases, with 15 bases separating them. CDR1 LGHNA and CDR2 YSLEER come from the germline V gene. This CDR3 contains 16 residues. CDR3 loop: CASSQDLRGITYGYTF. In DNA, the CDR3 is TGCGCCAGCAGCCAAGATTTAAGAGGGATTACCTATGGCTACACCTTC.

The CDR3 sequence: CASTKTGGAATGELFF. The CDR3, as DNA: TGTGCCAGCACCAAGACAGGGGGCGCGGCCACCGGGGAGCTGTTTTTT. V and J are TRBV9 and TRBJ2-2, with 10 nucleotides matching TRBD1. This CDR3 is built from 16 residues. V lost 6 bases to trimming and J lost 4 bases; unmatched junction nucleotides: 9. Germline V gene lookup returns CDR1 SGDLS and CDR2 YYNGEE. The whole variable domain, filled in from reference TRBV9 and TRBJ2-2, reads DSGVTQTPKHLITATGQRVTLRCSPRSGDLSVYWYQQSLDQGLQFLIQYYNGEERAKGNILERFSAQQFPDLHSELNLSSLELGDSALYFCASTKTGGAATGELFFGEGSRLTVL.

For the CDR3, the DNA is TGTGCCTGGAGTGTGGCGGCGAACACCGGGGAGCTGTTTTTT. Encoded protein: CAWSVAANTGELFF. The genes are TRBV30 and TRBJ2-2; D gene ambiguous. Germline V gives CDR1 GTSNPN, CDR2 SVGIG (reference sequence). The CDR3 sequence is 14 residues long. The ends were cut back, 0 bases at V and 0 bases at J, with 5 bases in the middle.

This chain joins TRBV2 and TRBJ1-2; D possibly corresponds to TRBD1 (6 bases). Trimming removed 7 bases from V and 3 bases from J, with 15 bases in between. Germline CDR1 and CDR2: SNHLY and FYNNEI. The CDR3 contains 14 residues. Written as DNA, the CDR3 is TGTGCCAGCACCTTTGGGGGGGCTCACTATGGCTACACCTTC. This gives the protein CASTFGGAHYGYTF.

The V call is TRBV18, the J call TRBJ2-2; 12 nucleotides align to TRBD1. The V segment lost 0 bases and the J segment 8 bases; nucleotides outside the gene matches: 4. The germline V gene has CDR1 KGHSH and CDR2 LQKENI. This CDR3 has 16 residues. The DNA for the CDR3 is TGTGCCAGCTCACCACCGGGACAGGGGGCAGCTGGGGAGCTGTTTTTT. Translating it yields CASSPPGQGAAGELFF.

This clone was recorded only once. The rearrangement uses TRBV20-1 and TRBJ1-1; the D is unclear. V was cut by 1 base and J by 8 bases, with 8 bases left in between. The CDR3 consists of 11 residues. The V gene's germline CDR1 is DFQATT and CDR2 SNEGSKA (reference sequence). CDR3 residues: CSARGRREAFF. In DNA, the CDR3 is TGCAGTGCTAGAGGGAGGCGGGAAGCTTTCTTT.

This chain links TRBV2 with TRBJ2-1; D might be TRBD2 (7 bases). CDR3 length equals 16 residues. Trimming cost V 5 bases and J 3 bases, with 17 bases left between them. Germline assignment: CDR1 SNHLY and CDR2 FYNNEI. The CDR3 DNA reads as TGTGCCAGCAGTCTTCTAACGGGGGGCTTCTACAATGAGCAGTTCTTC. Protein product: CASSLLTGGFYNEQFF.

In DNA form, the CDR3 reads TGCGCCAGCAGCTTGGCCGGAGTGCAGGGGACTAATGAAAAACTGTTTTTT. Translating gives CASSLAGVQGTNEKLFF. The chain employs TRBV5-1 and TRBJ1-4; maybe TRBD1 (6 bases). CDR3 size: 17 residues. With 0 bases removed from V and 2 bases from J, the gap between germline ends came to 14 bases. CDR1 is SGHRS, CDR2 YFSETQ, per germline.

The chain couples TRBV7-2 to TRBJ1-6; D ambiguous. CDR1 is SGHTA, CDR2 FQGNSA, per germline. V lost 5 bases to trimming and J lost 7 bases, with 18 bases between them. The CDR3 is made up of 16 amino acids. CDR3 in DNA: TGTGCCAGCAGCCAAACGAACAGCCCCAGGAATTCACCCCTCCACTTT. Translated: CASSQTNSPRNSPLHF.

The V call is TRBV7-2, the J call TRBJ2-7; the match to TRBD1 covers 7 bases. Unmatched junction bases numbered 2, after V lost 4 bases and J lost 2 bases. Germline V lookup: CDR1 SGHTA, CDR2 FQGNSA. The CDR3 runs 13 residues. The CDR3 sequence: CASSSQGAYEQYF. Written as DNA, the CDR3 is TGTGCCAGCAGCTCTCAGGGGGCCTACGAGCAGTACTTC.

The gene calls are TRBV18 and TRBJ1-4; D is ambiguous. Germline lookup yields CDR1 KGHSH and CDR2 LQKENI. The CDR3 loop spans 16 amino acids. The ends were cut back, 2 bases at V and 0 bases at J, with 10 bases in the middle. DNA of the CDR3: TGTGCCAGCTCACCAAGAGGGTCGACAACTAATGAAAAACTGTTTTTT. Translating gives CASSPRGSTTNEKLFF.

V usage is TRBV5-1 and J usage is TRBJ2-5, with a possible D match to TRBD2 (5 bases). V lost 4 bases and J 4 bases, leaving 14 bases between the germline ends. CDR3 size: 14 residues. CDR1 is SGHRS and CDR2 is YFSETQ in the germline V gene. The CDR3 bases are TGCGCCAGCAGCACCGGACTTTACCGAGAGACCCAGTACTTC. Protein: CASSTGLYRETQYF.